This T cell receptor beta chain is from a study of CD8+ T cells in alopecia areata (dated 2018 in TCRdb). About the study as a whole: Treated patients were enrolled in an open-label pilot trial of oral tofacitinib at 5 to 10 mg twice daily for moderate-to-severe alopecia areata. Tofacitinib was administered for 6 to 18 months, and 6 months of follow-up off drug were then conducted to assess delayed response and recurrence. In treated patients, disease severity was measured using the SALT score, which gives the percentage of scalp surface area affected. The study used high-throughput TCRbeta sequencing to examine T cell clonal expansion in alopecia areata, in both the C3H/HeJ mouse model and human patients. In humans, TCRbeta sequencing was performed on scalp tissue and on sorted CD4+ and CD8+ peripheral blood T cells from healthy controls and from patients with patchy or totalis/universalis alopecia areata. Biopsies were taken from tofacitinib-treated patients at baseline and at 4 and 24 weeks of treatment, and a later scalp biopsy was taken in several of the tofacitinib-treated patients. Scalp clonality was compared among normal scalp (n=4), patchy alopecia areata scalp (n=8), and alopecia totalis/universalis scalp (n=8). RNA came from the PAXgene miRNA kit for fixed scalp, the miRNeasy kit for PBMCs, and the RNeasy kit for mouse skin. TCRbeta CDR3 regions were amplified by immunoSEQ multiplex PCR with 35 Vbeta forward and 13 Jbeta reverse primers. Study-wide findings and limitations: Many expanded lesional clones were found to persist in scalp and blood during tofacitinib treatment, and relapse after treatment cessation may be partly explained by this persistence. Lesional scalp, especially in alopecia totalis/universalis, showed higher clonality and more expanded CD8+ clones than normal scalp, suggesting antigenic drive. Because the treated cohort was small and included a single nonresponder, larger studies are needed to assess links between baseline CD8+ expansion and response. Tofacitinib significantly lowered scalp clonality and the number of expanded CD8+ clones among the top 100 scalp clones. Resident alphabeta T cells in normal human skin are also sequenced, complicating scalp TCR repertoire analysis, unlike mouse skin dominated by gammadelta T cells. TCR sequences shared between patients were less clear than in mice, possibly partly because of HLA diversity in the patient population.

CDR1 LNHNV and CDR2 YYDKDF are derived from the germline V gene (reference sequence). Trimming takes 2 bases off V and 5 bases off J; junction bases not matched to a gene: 9. Including the terminal cysteine and phenylalanine, the CDR3 comprises 16 residues. The sequence is cut down to CDR3 DNA, 48 bases in frame from base 1. The meaning of the sample's treatment or condition label: oral pan-JAK inhibitor, 5-10 mg twice daily. Lesional scalp punch biopsies and peripheral blood were obtained from alopecia areata patients. PBMCs were isolated by density centrifugation and stained for CD3, CD4 and CD8, after which CD4+ and CD8+ T cells were sorted on a FACSAria. Concerning this clone: Its antigen has not been determined. One base away there is no much larger clone; base qualities are not given.

Library preparation used the immunoSEQ multiplex PCR assay. For TCR sequencing, RNA was extracted from every sample and reverse transcribed into cDNA to serve as template. SuperScript III was used to make first-strand cDNA, primed with a 2:1 mix of oligo-dT and random hexamers. A synthetic immune receptor repertoire was used to gauge amplification bias, and whatever bias remained was removed computationally. Concerning the study's data processing: Raw reads were preprocessed to remove errors, and CDR3 was defined by IMGT conventions from the conserved cysteine to phenylalanine. Clonality was calculated as 1 minus Shannon entropy normalized by log2 of the number of productive unique TCRs. Whether scalp clones were CD4 or CD8 was inferred by matching scalp TCRbeta sequences against CD4 and CD8 repertoires sorted from blood. TCRdb obtained this table from immuneACCESS and retained in-frame rearrangements with V and J assigned. These tables miss some clones; where compared with another copy, unresolved V genes account for less than half of the shortfall, and the remainder is unexplained. V, J and clone size reflect that table, while D and trimming were determined from the DNA. The sample yields roughly 60,000 clones; more than 45% were counted once. The ten largest clones add up to roughly 20% of the sample.

The sequence came from a human donor with alopecia areata. The specimen was CD8+ T cells sorted from blood, collected around week 37, from a patient treated with tofacitinib. The chain employs TRBV15 and TRBJ2-7; 10 bases in the junction line up with TRBD1. CDR3 region: CATSRKSGQGTHEQYF. At the DNA level, the sequence is TGTGCCACCAGCAGAAAGTCGGGACAGGGGACCCACGAGCAGTACTTC. Where the CDR3 stops, the reference TRBV15 and TRBJ2-7 genes take over; the full variable domain is DAMVIQNPRYQVTQFGKPVTLSCSQTLNHNVMYWYQQKSSQAPKLLFHYYDKDFNNEADTPDNFQSRRPNTSFCFLDIRSPGLGDTAMYLCATSRKSGQGTHEQYFGPGTRLTVT.